This is a list of T cell receptor beta chains from one sample in a study of T-cell memory formation after mild COVID-19. One entry per CDR3 protein results from TCRdb running MiXCR on the 5' RACE reads. The sample comprises approximately 350,000 distinct CDR3 sequences, 10% to 15% of which are singletons, and 20% to 25% rests with the top ten. The sequenced material came from PBMCs or a T cell subset sorted from them (not recorded which). The receptors stem from a man younger than 35 who had mild COVID-19 (a few samples of this study predate the infection). Cell type and time point are not known. The CDR3 runs from the conserved cysteine through the conserved F or W. The D gene is left open where the match is weak.

V gene | D gene | CDR3 protein
TRBV6-5 | - | CASRQSSYNEQFF
TRBV20-1 | - | CSARDEDIPLLNNEQFF
TRBV10-2 | - | CASSEDSYPGVPNTGELFF
TRBV2 | - | CASSRDHQGKLFF
TRBV7-3 | - | CASSLLVRRGAFF
TRBV7-8 | - | CASPSGDTQYF
TRBV20-1 | TRBD1 | CSAPDRDLYGYTF
TRBV7-2 | - | CASSVGTADTQYF
TRBV7-3 | TRBD1 | CASSREGTGVSPLHF
TRBV24-1 | TRBD2 | CATSERGGVTDTQYF
TRBV29-1 | - | CSVEGRSGLGFGNEQFF
TRBV7-9 | - | CASSLEGGIGTQYF
TRBV7-7 | TRBD1 | CAPRRDSSNQHQHF
TRBV7-9 | TRBD2 | CASSRLKRGGGETQYF
TRBV11-2 | - | CASSIRVTTVVDTEAFF
TRBV9 | - | CASSPSFTGELFF
TRBV9 | - | CASSVGGGSPTEAFF
TRBV10-3 | - | CAISESIVGQEYF
TRBV4-1 | TRBD2 | CASRRTSGGLDTQYF
TRBV20-1 | TRBD2 | CSAGRGVINIQYF
TRBV4-3 | - | CASSHRAGISPLHF
TRBV4-3 | - | CASSQDSRQGLWGYTF
TRBV7-9 | TRBD2 | CASGYLAVYNEQFF